This passage covers 13 T cell receptor beta chains from one sample sequenced in a study of molecular identifiers for immune sequencing clone quantification (dated by TCRdb to about 2018). To prepare the library, PCR was applied. Reads for this sample came from an Illumina HiSeq 4000. The public reads were quality trimmed at Q25 with fastp and then assembled into clones with MiXCR by TCRdb, keeping productive beta chains. Rows merge per CDR3 protein into single entries with the most common DNA and genes. In this sample the table shows just under 650,000 distinct CDR3 sequences, 20% of which occur a single time. In total, the top ten clones hold roughly 0.9% of the sample. The sample taken for sequencing was naive CD8+ T cells from blood, with Jurkat cell RNA spiked in. Per the publication, the cell subset or site label means: FACS-sorted CD8+CD4-CCR7+CD45RA+ naive T cells. The receptors derive from a human donor in good health. Some libraries in this study had Jurkat cell RNA spiked in.

As to this clonotype: Since a much larger clone is just one base distant, this may be a read error. V usage is TRBV28 and J usage is TRBJ1-6; the match to TRBD1 covers 9 bases. With V trimmed by 10 bases and J by 11 bases, 9 bases remained unmatched. The CDR3 loop spans 13 amino acids. Germline V gene data show CDR1 as MDHEN and CDR2 as SYDVKM. The CDR3 is CATSGQGNPPLHF. The CDR3 DNA reads TGTGCCACATCGGGACAGGGAAATCCACCCCTCCACTTT.

The sample holds many counts of this clonotype. The chain combines TRBV30 with TRBJ1-1; the D is unclear. This CDR3 region has 13 residues. The germline V and J ends were trimmed by 5 bases and 1 base, with 11 bases remaining between them. Per germline, CDR1 GTSNPN and CDR2 SVGIG (reference sequence). The CDR3 protein is CAWYGEGNTEAFF. CDR3 coding DNA: TGTGCCTGGTATGGCGAGGGGAACACTGAAGCTTTCTTT.

This clonotype turned up a few times. The chain links TRBV4-1 to TRBJ1-1, with D possibly TRBD1 on 5 matching bases. Germline CDR1 MGHRA, CDR2 YSYEKL. The CDR3 contains 13 residues. The V end was cut by 4 bases, the J end by 7 bases, with 13 bases between. The CDR3 coding sequence is TGCGCCAGCAGCCCCCCTAGGGGTGATGAAGCTTTCTTT. Translation gives CASSPPRGDEAFF.

This clonotype was seen at least ten times. The chain uses TRBV11-2 and TRBJ2-1; a possible D gene is TRBD1 (5 bases). V was trimmed by 4 bases and J by 0 bases, leaving 13 bases between them. CDR3 size: 16 residues. From germline, CDR1 is SGHAT and CDR2 FQNNGV. Here the CDR3 reads CASSSLGASSYNEQFF. CDR3 bases: TGTGCCAGCAGCTCCCTTGGGGCGAGCTCCTACAATGAGCAGTTCTTC.

The sample holds a few counts of this clonotype. V gene TRBV6-6 combines with J gene TRBJ2-2; a weak D match, TRBD2 (5 bases). Trimming shortened V by 5 bases and J by 4 bases, and 20 bases separated the two germline ends. Germline V gene data show CDR1 as MNHNY and CDR2 as SVGAGI (reference sequence). This CDR3 is built from 17 residues. Here the CDR3 reads CASSLRVGRAGTGELFF. DNA for the CDR3: TGTGCCAGCAGTCTCCGGGTTGGGCGGGCGGGCACCGGGGAGCTGTTTTTT.

On this clonotype: This is likely a read error, given that the CDR3 carries no conserved phenylalanine or tryptophan at its end. This rearrangement joins TRBV4-1 to TRBJ2-7; weak D call: TRBD2 (5 bases). This CDR3 is 16 amino acids long. Germline V gene lookup returns CDR1 MGHRA and CDR2 YSYEKL. V lost 0 bases and J 7 bases, leaving 19 bases between the germline ends. The CDR3: CASSQDSERNFFEQYL. The CDR3 DNA reads TGCGCCAGCAGCCAAGATTCCGAGCGGAACTTTTTTGAGCAGTACCTC.

To note about this clonotype: A single base separates this from a much larger clone, so it may be a read error. The V and J genes are TRBV4-3 and TRBJ2-5; D is uncertain. The CDR3 loop spans 16 amino acids. Germline V gene data show CDR1 as LGHNA and CDR2 as YSLEER. V was pared by 0 bases and J by 9 bases, with 20 bases between. The DNA of the CDR3 is TGCGCCAGCAGCCAAGATCGAGACGGAACAGTTGAGGCCCAGTACTTC. Its translation is CASSQDRDGTVEAQYF.

This clonotype showed up many times. The chain is built from TRBV29-1 and TRBJ2-3; 10 bases map to TRBD2. There are 14 residues in the CDR3. Germline CDR1 reads SQVTM; CDR2 reads ANQGSEA. J was trimmed by 6 bases and V by 4 bases; bases with no gene match: 7. The CDR3 spells CSVVLAGEGDTQYF. DNA for the CDR3: TGCAGCGTTGTTCTAGCGGGGGAGGGTGATACGCAGTATTTT.

This clonotype was found many times. V usage is TRBV5-1 and J usage is TRBJ2-7, with 8 bases identical to TRBD2. Germline assignment: CDR1 SGHRS and CDR2 YFSETQ. This CDR3 has 15 residues. Trimming cost V 0 bases and J 2 bases; bases outside gene matches: 4. CDR3 in DNA: TGCGCCAGCAGCTTGGAAGTAGCGGGACCCTACGAGCAGTACTTC. Encoded protein: CASSLEVAGPYEQYF.

This clonotype was recorded many times. The chain combines TRBV6-2 or TRBV6-3 with TRBJ2-3; a weak D match, TRBD2 (5 bases). Deletions cut 2 bases from V and 6 bases from J, with 15 bases between. The CDR3 is 15 amino acids. Looked up from germline, CDR1 is MNHEY and CDR2 is SVGEGT. CDR3 coding DNA: TGTGCCAGCAGTTACCATAGCGCCCTATTGGATACGCAGTATTTT. Translating it yields CASSYHSALLDTQYF.

This clonotype was seen a handful of times. The V call is TRBV5-8, the J call TRBJ2-6, with TRBD1 matching 8 bases. Looked up from germline, CDR1 is SGHTS and CDR2 is YDEGEE. This CDR3 is 17 amino acids long. Trimming removed 6 bases from V and 0 bases from J; junction bases left unmatched: 8. Written as DNA, the CDR3 is TGTGCCAGCATCCACCGGGACAGGTTCTCTGGGGCCAACGTCCTGACTTTC. This codes for CASIHRDRFSGANVLTF.

This clonotype was seen at least ten times. CDR3 in DNA: TGTGCCAGCAGTGCCGGGACTTATCAAGAGACCCAGTACTTC. It encodes CASSAGTYQETQYF. This chain uses TRBV2 with TRBJ2-5; D might be TRBD2 (6 bases). Germline CDR1 SNHLY, CDR2 FYNNEI. V lost 4 bases to trimming and J lost 2 bases, with 11 bases between them. CDR3 length: 14 amino acids.

This clonotype was counted a few times. The rearrangement joins TRBV19 to TRBJ1-4; the D is unclear. Trimming stripped 5 bases from V and 0 bases from J, with 10 bases between. The germline V gene encodes CDR1 LNHDA and CDR2 SQIVND (reference sequence). CDR3 length: 15 amino acids. This CDR3 reads CASSPRTATNEKLFF. The CDR3 nucleotides read TGTGCCAGTAGTCCCCGGACGGCAACTAATGAAAAACTGTTTTTT. Looking up the rest from reference TRBV19 and TRBJ1-4 gives the full variable domain: DGGITQSPKYLFRKEGQNVTLSCEQNLNHDAMYWYRQDPGQGLRLIYYSQIVNDFQKGDIAEGYSVSREKKESFPLTVTSAQKNPTAFYLCASSPRTATNEKLFFGSGTQLSVL.